This TCR beta chain was sequenced during a study of response to subunit inactivated influenza vaccine. This clonotype was observed at least ten times. Its antigen is unknown. Whole-study results and caveats: There was a suggestion from the authors that each seasonal influenza vaccination recruits few new T cells.

TCRdb redid the calling of the RT-PCR reads with MiXCR, one entry per CDR3 protein. The table has roughly 500,000 distinct CDR3 sequences, under 30% seen once. V was trimmed by 3 bases and J by 3 bases, leaving 9 bases between them. The CDR3 totals 14 residues. Germline values: CDR1 MDHEN, CDR2 SYDVKM. These data are also associated with another study on T cells expressing NK-cell markers. That work adds: Libraries used 5'RACE template switching adding universal primer site and UMIs. In sorted CD3+CD56+NKG2C+, CD3+CD56+NKG2C- and CD3+CD56-NKG2C+ T cells, TCR beta repertoires were obtained.

The specimen comprised CD4+ T cells sorted from PBMCs, sampled about 13 days after vaccination. The receptor was derived from a man aged 50-59 years who received an inactivated influenza vaccine. The rearrangement uses TRBV28 and TRBJ1-5; D call uncertain. The CDR3 reads CASSFGLPNQPQHF. For the CDR3, the DNA is TGTGCCAGCAGTTTTGGACTGCCCAATCAGCCCCAGCATTTT.